Shown below are 32 T cell receptor beta chains from a single sample sequenced in a study of cytomegalovirus exposure and HLA in healthy donors. Sequencing used immunoSEQ multiplex PCR; TCRdb keeps in-frame clones, though not all of them. The sample includes 250,000 to 350,000 clones, about 85% of them seen just once. The specimen was PBMCs. The receptors originated from a woman younger than 45 in good health and CMV-seropositive.

The chain links TRBV18 to TRBJ2-5, with TRBD2 matching 15 bases. From germline, CDR1 is KGHSH and CDR2 LQKENI. CDR3 length: 16 residues. V shed 0 bases and J 4 bases; nucleotides not matched to a gene: 0. CDR3 DNA sequence: TGTGCCAGCTCACCACCGGGACTAGCGGGGGGAGAGACCCAGTACTTC. Its protein product is CASSPPGLAGGETQYF.

The chain couples TRBV2 to TRBJ1-5, with D uncertain. Trimming took 4 bases from V and 6 from J, leaving 19 bases between them. This CDR3 region has 16 residues. In germline, CDR1 is SNHLY, CDR2 FYNNEI. The DNA for the CDR3 is TGTGCCAGCAGTGGCGCAGCCGGCTCGCGAGCTCAGCCCCAGCATTTT. Amino acids: CASSGAAGSRAQPQHF.

The chain couples TRBV5-1 to TRBJ2-7; a possible D gene is TRBD2 (6 bases). Germline lookup yields CDR1 SGHRS and CDR2 YFSETQ. CDR3 length equals 15 residues. Trimming took 0 bases from V and 6 from J, leaving 16 bases between them. The CDR3 loop reads CASSLASASGGEQYF. CDR3 coding DNA: TGCGCCAGCAGCTTGGCCTCAGCTTCCGGGGGCGAGCAGTACTTC.

The gene calls are TRBV4-1 and TRBJ2-1, with a tentative D call TRBD2 (5 bases). The V gene lost 0 bases and the J gene lost 0 bases, with 9 bases spanning the gap. Per germline, CDR1 MGHRA and CDR2 YSYEKL. There are 16 residues in the CDR3. DNA for the CDR3: TGCGCCAGCAGCCAAGATGTAGGGAGCTCCTACAATGAGCAGTTCTTC. Residues: CASSQDVGSSYNEQFF.

The V call is TRBV13, the J call TRBJ2-5, with 8 bases lining up with TRBD2. The germline CDR1 and CDR2 sequences are PRHDT and FYEKMQ (reference sequence). J lost 3 bases, V lost 5 bases, and 8 bases had no gene match. The CDR3 length is 15 residues. CDR3 in DNA: TGTGCCAGCAGCCCGGGAGGGGCGGGAGAAGAGACCCAGTACTTC. Its protein is CASSPGGAGEETQYF.

J is TRBJ1-5 and V is TRBV19; D is possibly TRBD1 (5 bases). Trimming cost V 6 bases and J 0 bases, with 9 bases left between them. Germline assignment: CDR1 LNHDA and CDR2 SQIVND (reference sequence). CDR3 length: 14 amino acids. CDR3 loop: CASRTAGSNQPQHF. The CDR3 DNA is TGTGCCAGTAGGACAGCGGGTAGCAATCAGCCCCAGCATTTT.

This clone has a count of ten or more. The same CDR3 arises from other DNA sequences in this sample as well. The rearrangement links TRBV6-5 to TRBJ2-7; the D is unclear. V was cut by 3 bases and J by 1 base, with 10 bases left in between. The V gene's germline CDR1 is MNHEY and CDR2 SVGAGI. CDR3 size: 14 residues. In DNA, the CDR3 is TGTGCCAGCAGTTATTCGGCCAGTTCCTACGAGCAGTACTTC. Amino acids: CASSYSASSYEQYF.

The chain links TRBV7-2 to TRBJ2-7; D remains ambiguous. This CDR3 has 16 residues. Looked up from germline, CDR1 is SGHTA and CDR2 is FQGNSA. V was trimmed by 2 bases and J by 4 bases, leaving 18 bases between them. The CDR3 sequence is CASSLLQLPRTYEQYF. The CDR3 region has the DNA TGTGCCAGCAGCTTACTACAGCTCCCCCGAACATACGAGCAGTACTTC. The full variable domain, in which reference TRBV7-2 and TRBJ2-7 provide the parts outside the CDR3, is GAGVSQSPSNKVTEKGKDVELRCDPISGHTALYWYRQSLGQGLEFLIYFQGNSAPDKSGLPSDRFSAERTGGSVSTLTIQRTQQEDSAVYLCASSLLQLPRTYEQYFGPGTRLTVT.

CDR3 in DNA: TGTGCCAGCAGCTTGGGCGGACGGTCTAGCACAGATACGCAGTATTTT. It codes for CASSLGGRSSTDTQYF. J is TRBJ2-3 and V is TRBV5-4; unclear D gene. Trimming stripped 0 bases from V and 0 bases from J, with 11 bases between. Germline-derived CDR1 and CDR2 are SGHNT and YYREEE (reference sequence). The CDR3 has 16 residues.

V usage is TRBV7-9 and J usage is TRBJ1-2; 9 positions match TRBD1. The J segment lost 4 bases and the V segment lost 1 base, leaving 7 bases of the junction unmatched. Germline V gene lookup returns CDR1 SEHNR and CDR2 FQNEAQ (reference sequence). The CDR3 spans 16 residues. CDR3 amino acids: CASSLGTGGLVYGYTF. The CDR3, as DNA: TGTGCCAGCAGCTTAGGTACAGGGGGCTTAGTCTATGGCTACACCTTC. Variable domain in full (rest from reference TRBV7-9 and TRBJ1-2): DTGVSQNPRHKITKRGQNVTFRCDPISEHNRLYWYRQTLGQGPEFLTYFQNEAQLEKSRLLSDRFSAERPKGSFSTLEIQRTEQGDSAMYLCASSLGTGGLVYGYTFGSGTRLTVV.

The V and J genes are TRBV28 and TRBJ1-1, with D possibly being TRBD1 (5 bases). V gave up 8 bases and J gave up 8 bases, with 15 bases separating them. The CDR3 contains 12 residues. Germline-derived CDR1 and CDR2 are MDHEN and SYDVKM. CDR3 nucleotide sequence: TGTGCCAGCCACCTACTCCAGGGAGAAGCTTTCTTT. Protein sequence: CASHLLQGEAFF.

This chain links TRBV19 with TRBJ1-1, with no clear D. The CDR3 loop spans 13 amino acids. Trimming removed 6 bases from V and 4 bases from J, with 12 bases in between. The germline V gene has CDR1 LNHDA and CDR2 SQIVND (reference sequence). CDR3 DNA: TGTGCCAGTAGCCACTTAGAGGGCACTGAAGCTTTCTTT. Its translation: CASSHLEGTEAFF.

This sequence joins TRBV28 and TRBJ1-2, with no clear D. Germline V gives CDR1 MDHEN, CDR2 SYDVKM. The ends were cut back, 5 bases at V and 3 bases at J, with 13 bases in the middle. This CDR3 region has 14 residues. The CDR3 sequence: CASSPPGKDYGYTF. Here the CDR3 DNA reads TGTGCCAGCAGTCCCCCCGGCAAGGACTATGGCTACACCTTC.

V gene TRBV7-9 combines with J gene TRBJ2-1, with D possibly being TRBD2 (6 bases). The CDR3 length is 15 residues. Germline values: CDR1 SEHNR, CDR2 FQNEAQ (reference sequence). The V and J ends lost 0 bases and 5 bases respectively, with 11 bases between them. The CDR3 here is CASSLALREDNEQFF. DNA for the CDR3: TGTGCCAGCAGCTTAGCGCTGAGGGAGGACAATGAGCAGTTCTTC. Full variable domain (rest looked up from reference TRBV7-9 and TRBJ2-1): DTGVSQNPRHKITKRGQNVTFRCDPISEHNRLYWYRQTLGQGPEFLTYFQNEAQLEKSRLLSDRFSAERPKGSFSTLEIQRTEQGDSAMYLCASSLALREDNEQFFGPGTRLTVL.

The rearrangement links TRBV9 to TRBJ2-1; 12 bases map to TRBD2. Losses at the gene ends were 2 bases for V and 0 bases for J; bases not matched to a gene: 9. CDR3 length: 19 residues. Germline loops: CDR1 SGDLS, CDR2 YYNGEE. CDR3 sequence: CASSVFLAGGKNSYNEQFF. The CDR3 coding sequence is TGTGCCAGCAGCGTCTTTCTAGCGGGGGGGAAAAACTCCTACAATGAGCAGTTCTTC.

The chain employs TRBV28 and TRBJ1-5; 7 bases are shared with TRBD1. The germline V gene encodes CDR1 MDHEN and CDR2 SYDVKM. This CDR3 has 14 amino acids. Losses at the gene ends were 5 bases for V and 5 bases for J; bases not matched to a gene: 6. This chain's CDR3 is CASSIGQADQPQHF. The CDR3 DNA follows: TGTGCCAGCAGTATAGGACAGGCGGATCAGCCCCAGCATTTT.

This rearrangement joins TRBV7-2 to TRBJ2-3; D is ambiguous. From germline, CDR1 is SGHTA and CDR2 FQGNSA. Trimming stripped 4 bases from V and 7 bases from J, with 9 bases between. CDR3 length equals 12 residues. The CDR3 is CASSSPRNTQYF. The CDR3 DNA follows: TGTGCCAGCAGCTCTCCTCGGAATACGCAGTATTTT.

This clone appeared once. The rearrangement links TRBV19 to TRBJ1-1; 7 bases are shared with TRBD1. Trimming cost V 8 bases and J 4 bases; bases outside gene matches: 7. Germline V lookup: CDR1 LNHDA, CDR2 SQIVND (reference sequence). This CDR3 has 13 residues. CDR3 in DNA: TGTGCCAGTCGTGACAGGGAAATCACTGAAGCTTTCTTT. It translates to CASRDREITEAFF.

This sequence joins TRBV13 and TRBJ2-1; 12 bases fit TRBD2. Per the germline V gene, CDR1 is PRHDT and CDR2 is FYEKMQ (reference sequence). V trimming: 3 bases; J trimming: 6 bases; junction bases outside the gene matches: 9. The length of the CDR3 is 17 residues. In DNA form, the CDR3 reads TGTGCCAGCAGCTTCTACGGCTCTAGCGGGGGGGCCAATGAGCAGTTCTTC. Amino acids: CASSFYGSSGGANEQFF.

The chain has TRBV7-2 and TRBJ1-2; no clear D. The CDR3 is 13 amino acids. V lost 7 bases to trimming and J lost 3 bases, with 12 bases between them. Germline loops: CDR1 SGHTA, CDR2 FQGNSA. CDR3 loop: CASTAATDYGYTF. The CDR3 DNA sequence: TGTGCCAGCACCGCCGCGACGGACTATGGCTACACCTTC.

There are a few counts of this clone. The V gene is TRBV27, the J gene TRBJ1-3, with 7 bases matching TRBD1. Germline V gene lookup returns CDR1 MNHEY and CDR2 SMNVEV (reference sequence). The CDR3 spans 14 residues. V shed 3 bases and J 4 bases; nucleotides not matched to a gene: 3. The CDR3 DNA is TGTGCCAGCAGTTTGACAGGGAGGGGAAACACCATATATTTT. Its translation: CASSLTGRGNTIYF.

This chain connects TRBV13 to TRBJ1-4; a possible D gene is TRBD1 (5 bases). The CDR3 extends over 16 amino acids. Trimming removed 5 bases from V and 3 bases from J, with 16 bases in between. The germline gives CDR1 PRHDT, CDR2 FYEKMQ (reference sequence). The CDR3 region has the DNA TGTGCCAGCAGCGAGGCCGGGGGTTTAGCTAATGAAAAACTGTTTTTT. The encoded protein is CASSEAGGLANEKLFF. The whole variable domain, filled in from reference TRBV13 and TRBJ1-4, reads AAGVIQSPRHLIKEKRETATLKCYPIPRHDTVYWYQQGPGQDPQFLISFYEKMQSDKGSIPDRFSAQQFSDYHSELNMSSLELGDSALYFCASSEAGGLANEKLFFGSGTQLSVL.

This clone was recorded only once. The chain carries TRBV29-1 and TRBJ2-3; tentative D call: TRBD2 (7 bases). V gave up 5 bases and J gave up 5 bases, with 14 bases separating them. This CDR3 contains 13 residues. CDR1 is SQVTM, CDR2 ANQGSEA, per germline. CDR3 nucleotide sequence: TGCAGCGTTCCAGAGGGGGGGGTAGATACGCAGTATTTT. This encodes CSVPEGGVDTQYF.

Ten or more counts support this clone. The CDR3 region is CASSGDGSSDTQYF. CDR3 bases: TGTGCCAGCAGTGGGGACGGGAGCTCAGATACGCAGTATTTT. The genes are TRBV6-4 and TRBJ2-3; D is possibly TRBD2 (6 bases). CDR1 and CDR2 from the germline V gene are MRHNA and SNTAGT. CDR3 size: 14 residues. With 4 bases removed from V and 4 bases from J, the gap between germline ends came to 12 bases.

This rearrangement joins TRBV6-5 to TRBJ1-2; D is unclear. Trimming stripped 10 bases from V and 1 base from J, with 10 bases between. The CDR3 is 12 amino acids. From germline, CDR1 is MNHEY and CDR2 SVGAGI. CDR3 amino acids: CATRTGNYGYTF. The CDR3 coding sequence is TGTGCCACCCGAACGGGTAACTATGGCTACACCTTC.

This rearrangement joins TRBV28 to TRBJ1-4, with a possible D match to TRBD1 (5 bases). The CDR3 consists of 16 residues. Between the trimmed V and J ends, which lost 5 bases and 8 bases, there was a span of 21 bases. Germline CDR1 MDHEN, CDR2 SYDVKM. CDR3 in DNA: TGTGCCAGCAGTCAAGAGGTGGCGGGTGAGGGGGAAAAACTGTTTTTT. Protein: CASSQEVAGEGEKLFF.

This clone was seen a few times. The chain joins TRBV7-9 to TRBJ2-1; TRBD1 aligns across 7 bases. There are 12 residues in the CDR3. Germline CDR1 SEHNR, CDR2 FQNEAQ (reference sequence). The trim removed 5 bases at V and 5 bases at J, leaving 0 bases unmatched. The CDR3: CASSDRDNEQFF. The CDR3 bases are TGTGCCAGCAGCGACAGGGACAATGAGCAGTTCTTC.

This clone was observed once. The chain uses TRBV9 and TRBJ2-7; TRBD1 matches 7 bases. CDR1 and CDR2 (germline): SGDLS, YYNGEE. The CDR3 is 13 residues long. The junction had 4 bases not matched to a gene; V was cut back by 4 bases and J by 3 bases. The CDR3 reads CASSTRDSYEQYF. DNA for the CDR3: TGTGCCAGCAGCACCCGGGACAGCTACGAGCAGTACTTC.

CDR3 coding DNA: TGTGCCTGGAAGGGAGTAGCCCACAATGAGCAGTTCTTC. Translating it yields CAWKGVAHNEQFF. V usage is TRBV30 and J usage is TRBJ2-1, with D possibly being TRBD2 (5 bases). The CDR3 is 13 residues long. Germline V gene data show CDR1 as GTSNPN and CDR2 as SVGIG (reference sequence). Trimming removed 4 bases at V and 5 bases at J, with 12 bases between.

This clone has only one observation. The J gene is TRBJ2-1, the V gene TRBV7-9, with D maybe TRBD2 (6 bases). Germline V gene sequence: CDR1 SEHNR, CDR2 FQNEAQ (reference sequence). V was pared by 1 base and J by 0 bases, with 16 bases between. The CDR3 length is 18 residues. CDR3 sequence: CASSLVDSGISSYNEQFF. The CDR3 DNA is TGTGCCAGCAGCTTAGTAGATAGCGGAATAAGCTCCTACAATGAGCAGTTCTTC.

The V call is TRBV2, the J call TRBJ1-4, with 7 nucleotides matching TRBD1. V shed 6 bases, J shed 0 bases, and the junction held 4 bases outside the gene matches. CDR1 SNHLY and CDR2 FYNNEI come from the germline V gene. The CDR3 runs to 15 residues. This CDR3 is CASRDRSATNEKLFF. Written as DNA, the CDR3 is TGTGCCAGCAGGGACAGGTCGGCAACTAATGAAAAACTGTTTTTT. Together with reference TRBV2 and TRBJ1-4, the CDR3 gives the full variable domain: EPEVTQTPSHQVTQMGQEVILRCVPISNHLYFYWYRQILGQKVEFLVSFYNNEISEKSEIFDDQFSVERPDGSNFTLKIRSTKLEDSAMYFCASRDRSATNEKLFFGSGTQLSVL.

This sequence joins TRBV15 and TRBJ2-1, with 8 bases that match TRBD1. The CDR3 contains 13 residues. V shed 4 bases and J 7 bases; nucleotides not matched to a gene: 3. Germline CDR1 is LNHNV and CDR2 is YYDKDF (reference sequence). In nucleotides, the CDR3 is TGTGCCACCAGCATCAGGGGGCGGAATGAGCAGTTCTTC. Its protein is CATSIRGRNEQFF.